What follows describes a single T cell receptor (beta chain). The authors' processing: Amplifying reference gene primers gave estimates of nucleated cell counts. Sequenced by immunoSEQ multiplex PCR; TCRdb stores in-frame clones only, minus some. The DNA gave D and trimming, while V, J and clone size come from that table. The sample consists of approximately 150,000 clones, 85% of them appearing once. This entry comes from a study of blood T cell repertoires in COVID-19. In the study overall: Samples representing acute and convalescent COVID-19 were sourced from the United States, Italy and Spain. PBMCs, B-cell-depleted T cells, or T cells were the source of the cDNA or gDNA that made up the material.

The CDR3 spans 16 residues. Sample: peripheral blood. V and J are TRBV21-1 and TRBJ1-4; the listed D gene, TRBD1, was not tested against the DNA. TRBV21-1 is annotated as a pseudogene. The TCR was taken from a human donor with acute or convalescent COVID-19. The donor label of this sample is uncertain. CDR3 residues: CASTRTGPGRDEKLFF. Written as DNA, the CDR3 is TGTGCCAGCACTCGGACAGGGCCCGGGCGTGATGAAAAACTGTTTTTT.